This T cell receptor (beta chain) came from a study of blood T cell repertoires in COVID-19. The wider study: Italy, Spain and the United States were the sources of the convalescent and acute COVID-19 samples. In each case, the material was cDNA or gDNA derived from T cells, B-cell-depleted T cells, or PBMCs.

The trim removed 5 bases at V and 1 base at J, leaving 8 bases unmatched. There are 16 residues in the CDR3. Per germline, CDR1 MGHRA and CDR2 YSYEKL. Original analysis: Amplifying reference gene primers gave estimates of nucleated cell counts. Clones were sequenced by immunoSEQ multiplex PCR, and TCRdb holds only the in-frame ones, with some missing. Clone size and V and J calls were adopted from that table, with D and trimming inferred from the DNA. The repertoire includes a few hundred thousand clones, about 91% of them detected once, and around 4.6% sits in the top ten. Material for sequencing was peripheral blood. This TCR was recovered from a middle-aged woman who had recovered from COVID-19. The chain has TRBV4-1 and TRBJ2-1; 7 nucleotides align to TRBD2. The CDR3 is CASSKIASGSYNEQFF. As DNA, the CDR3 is TGCGCCAGCAGCAAAATTGCTAGCGGATCCTACAATGAGCAGTTCTTC.